Listed below are T cell receptor beta chains from one sample, sequenced in a study of identifying expanded T cells in peripheral blood. Data came from immunoSEQ multiplex PCR; TCRdb stores just in-frame clones and leaves some out. The repertoire holds about 81,000 clones, with over 80% as singletons. Sequences were obtained from blood. The receptor source for this set is a person aged 18 to 70 in good health. Each CDR3 is given with its conserved first and last residue. The order of the fields is V gene, J gene, D gene, CDR3 DNA, CDR3 protein. A D gene is named only where the DNA matches it firmly.

TRBV11-2	TRBJ2-5	NA	TGTGCCAGCAGCTGGGCCGGGGGAGGCCAAGAGACCCAGTACTTC	CASSWAGGGQETQYF
TRBV4-1	TRBJ2-7	NA	TGCGCCAGCAGCCAAGGAACAGGTTCCTCCTACGAGCAGTACTTC	CASSQGTGSSYEQYF
TRBV6-5	TRBJ1-2	TRBD1	TGTGCCAGCAGTTACAAGGCAGGGGGCTATGGCTACACCTTC	CASSYKAGGYGYTF
TRBV28	TRBJ1-2	NA	TGTGCCAGCAGTACCCGACCTAAGGTGCATGGCTACACCTTC	CASSTRPKVHGYTF
TRBV28	TRBJ2-1	TRBD1	TGTGCCAGCAGTGCTTATTTAGGACAGGGGGGGTACAATGAGCAGTTCTTC	CASSAYLGQGGYNEQFF
TRBV5-1	TRBJ1-3	NA	TGCGCCAGCAGCTGGGACACTCTAGGCTCTGGAAACACCATATATTTT	CASSWDTLGSGNTIYF
TRBV5-6	TRBJ1-3	TRBD1	TGTGCCAGCAGCCTCGGGATACAGGGGGCCTGGGACACCATATATTTT	CASSLGIQGAWDTIYF
TRBV7-9	TRBJ1-6	NA	TGTGCCAGCAGCTCAGGGTCTACCTATAATTCACCCCTCCACTTT	CASSSGSTYNSPLHF
TRBV11-2	TRBJ1-2	NA	TGTGCCAGCACCTTGGGGGCCTACCTCCCTGGGGGCTATGGCTACACCTTC	CASTLGAYLPGGYGYTF
TRBV9	TRBJ2-7	NA	TGTGCCAGCAGCGTAGGTGCGGGAAGCTACGAGCAGTACTTC	CASSVGAGSYEQYF